This passage covers 23 T cell receptor beta chains from one sample sequenced in a study of shared clonotypes between healthy human individuals. It was CD45RO-negative cells, positively selected for CCR7, that made up naive CD8 cells, with terminally differentiated effector memory CD45RA+ cells excluded. The table came from immunoSEQ multiplex PCR; TCRdb's copy has only in-frame clones and leaves some out. The sample consists of some 2,000,000 clones, about 95% of them appearing once. Sequenced sample: naive CD8+ T cells sorted from blood. Source of these receptors: a man between 18 and 35 years old in good health.

The J gene is TRBJ2-7, the V gene TRBV10-2; D is unresolved. The CDR3 contains 16 residues. Per the germline V gene, CDR1 is WSHSY and CDR2 is SAAADI. V was clipped by 0 bases and J by 0 bases, with 12 bases between them. As DNA, the CDR3 is TGCGCCAGCAGTGAGTCCCTGCGAGGAATCTCCTACGAGCAGTACTTC. Encoded protein: CASSESLRGISYEQYF.

The chain couples TRBV4-1 to TRBJ2-5; D possibly uses TRBD1 or TRBD2 (5 bases each). V shed 5 bases and J shed 1 base, with 17 bases lying between them. This CDR3 spans 16 amino acids. Germline V CDR1 and CDR2: MGHRA, YSYEKL. The CDR3 reads CASSAGTSLTQETQYF. The CDR3 region has the DNA TGCGCCAGCAGCGCCGGGACCAGCCTCACCCAAGAGACCCAGTACTTC.

The chain recombines TRBV4-1 with TRBJ2-3, with 10 bases that match TRBD1. Germline values: CDR1 MGHRA, CDR2 YSYEKL. J gave up 2 bases and V 3 bases, and 2 bases lay outside the gene matches. The CDR3 consists of 15 residues. In nucleotides, the CDR3 is TGCGCCAGCAGCCACGGACAGGGGGACACAGATACGCAGTATTTT. Amino acid sequence: CASSHGQGDTDTQYF.

This clone was observed a single time. CDR3 region: CASSLLGPQSSYNEQFF. The CDR3 DNA follows: TGTGCCAGCAGTTTACTGGGACCCCAGAGCTCCTACAATGAGCAGTTCTTC. The chain combines TRBV27 with TRBJ2-1; perhaps D is TRBD1 or TRBD2 (5 bases each). Germline-derived CDR1 and CDR2 are MNHEY and SMNVEV (reference sequence). This CDR3 region has 17 residues. V was cut by 2 bases and J by 0 bases, with 14 bases left in between.

The J gene is TRBJ2-7, the V gene TRBV5-6; the D gene is possibly TRBD2 (5 bases). The CDR3 is 14 residues long. Germline V gene data show CDR1 as SGHDT and CDR2 as YYEEEE. Trimming left V 2 bases short and J 3 bases short, with 12 bases between. The CDR3 loop is CASSLEQRGYEQYF. DNA for the CDR3: TGTGCCAGCAGCTTAGAGCAACGGGGCTACGAGCAGTACTTC.

The chain employs TRBV27 and TRBJ2-7; D gene uncertain. The CDR3 spans 15 residues. The V gene lost 2 bases and the J gene lost 2 bases, with 13 bases spanning the gap. CDR1 is MNHEY and CDR2 is SMNVEV in the germline V gene (reference sequence). As DNA, the CDR3 is TGTGCCAGCAGTTTAAGTCAGTCCAACCCCTACGAGCAGTACTTC. The encoded protein is CASSLSQSNPYEQYF.

The chain has TRBV2 and TRBJ1-2, with D maybe TRBD1 (5 bases). CDR1 is SNHLY and CDR2 is FYNNEI in the germline V gene. CDR3 length: 14 amino acids. Between the trimmed V and J ends, which lost 1 base and 3 bases, there was a span of 9 bases. In nucleotides, the CDR3 is TGTGCCAGCAGTGAAGTGACAGCCGACTATGGCTACACCTTC. Translated: CASSEVTADYGYTF. Drawing the rest from reference TRBV2 and TRBJ1-2, the complete variable domain is EPEVTQTPSHQVTQMGQEVILRCVPISNHLYFYWYRQILGQKVEFLVSFYNNEISEKSEIFDDQFSVERPDGSNFTLKIRSTKLEDSAMYFCASSEVTADYGYTFGSGTRLTVV.

The rearrangement uses TRBV7-9 and TRBJ1-2; TRBD1 agrees at 9 bases. CDR1 is SEHNR and CDR2 is FQNEAQ in the germline V gene (reference sequence). The CDR3 is 14 residues long. V lost 4 bases, J lost 6 bases, and 6 bases stayed unmatched. Here the CDR3 reads CASSYLDRGHGYTF. CDR3 in DNA: TGTGCCAGCAGCTACCTGGACAGGGGCCATGGCTACACCTTC. The full variable domain, with the rest looked up from reference TRBV7-9 and TRBJ1-2, is DTGVSQNPRHKITKRGQNVTFRCDPISEHNRLYWYRQTLGQGPEFLTYFQNEAQLEKSRLLSDRFSAERPKGSFSTLEIQRTEQGDSAMYLCASSYLDRGHGYTFGSGTRLTVV.

The CDR3 nucleotides read TGTGCCAGCAGTTTAGCAGGGTTCGAGCAGTACTTC. This sequence encodes CASSLAGFEQYF. V and J are TRBV27 and TRBJ2-7; the D gene is possibly TRBD1 (5 bases). V lost 2 bases and J 6 bases, leaving 8 bases between the germline ends. CDR3 length: 12 residues. Germline-derived CDR1 and CDR2 are MNHEY and SMNVEV (reference sequence).

CDR3 protein: CAWERTGGSYEQYF. DNA of the CDR3: TGTGCCTGGGAACGGACAGGGGGTTCCTACGAGCAGTACTTC. The V call is TRBV30, the J call TRBJ2-5; TRBD1 aligns across 10 bases. The better agreement between TRBJ2-7 and the DNA end casts doubt on the J call. CDR1 and CDR2 from the germline V gene are GTSNPN and SVGIG (reference sequence). The CDR3 has 14 residues.

CDR3 DNA sequence: TGTGCCAGCAGCCAAGGCGGGGGCCAGCCCCAGCATTTT. Protein sequence: CASSQGGGQPQHF. The chain combines TRBV25-1 with TRBJ1-5; possibly TRBD1 for D (6 bases). V shed 6 bases and J shed 7 bases, with 13 bases lying between them. From germline, CDR1 is MGHDK and CDR2 SYGVNS. The CDR3 has 13 residues.

This clone is a singleton in its sample. This chain joins TRBV6-1 and TRBJ1-5; D ambiguous. The CDR3 spans 16 residues. The ends were cut back, 3 bases at V and 0 bases at J, with 12 bases in the middle. Germline loops: CDR1 MNHNS, CDR2 SASEGT. In DNA, the CDR3 is TGTGCCAGCAGTGAGGCGTCGGATCATAGCAATCAGCCCCAGCATTTT. Amino acid sequence: CASSEASDHSNQPQHF.

The chain combines TRBV4-2 with TRBJ2-1; tentatively, D is TRBD2 (5 bases). Trimming took off 1 base at V and 4 bases at J, with 23 bases between the two ends. This CDR3 is built from 19 residues. CDR1 and CDR2 from the germline V gene are LGHNA and YNFKEQ. The CDR3 here is CASSQVSPTGGTIYNEQFF. The DNA for the CDR3 is TGTGCCAGCAGCCAAGTCAGCCCCACTGGAGGTACAATATACAATGAGCAGTTCTTC.

For this clone: The junction departs from the called germline gene at one end, perhaps through a read error. The V call is TRBV7-7, the J call TRBJ2-1; D is undetermined. This CDR3 comprises 15 residues. CDR1 SSHAT and CDR2 FNYEAQ come from the germline V gene (reference sequence). The CDR3 is CASSLDGATYNEQFF. For the CDR3, the DNA is TGTGCTAGCAGCTTAGACGGAGCCACCTACAATGAGCAGTTCTTC.

The genes are TRBV28 and TRBJ1-4; 7 nucleotides match TRBD1. Germline-derived CDR1 and CDR2 are MDHEN and SYDVKM. Trimming at V came to 2 bases and at J to 5 bases, leaving 2 bases not matched to a gene. This CDR3 spans 14 amino acids. CDR3 sequence (DNA): TGTGCCAGCAGTTTAAGGGGGCAGAATGAAAAACTGTTTTTT. Amino acid sequence: CASSLRGQNEKLFF.

The chain couples TRBV6-1 to TRBJ1-1; the D gene is possibly TRBD1 (5 bases). The CDR3 consists of 13 residues. Germline CDR1 MNHNS, CDR2 SASEGT. V was trimmed by 7 bases and J by 6 bases, leaving 15 bases between them. DNA of the CDR3: TGTGCCAGCACCTTGGACCGAGGGGCTGAAGCTTTCTTT. Translation gives CASTLDRGAEAFF.

The rearrangement uses TRBV6-5 and TRBJ2-1, with D uncertain. The CDR3 spans 16 residues. The germline V and J ends were trimmed by 0 bases and 0 bases, with 9 bases remaining between them. Per the germline V gene, CDR1 is MNHEY and CDR2 is SVGAGI. CDR3 protein: CASSYSSVSSYNEQFF. For the CDR3, the DNA is TGTGCCAGCAGTTACTCGTCGGTTAGCTCCTACAATGAGCAGTTCTTC.

The chain uses TRBV6-5 and TRBJ2-1; 13 bases are a match to TRBD2. The V gene end was trimmed by 0 bases and the J gene end by 5 bases; junction bases not matched to a gene: 1. The CDR3 sequence is 16 residues long. Germline CDR1 and CDR2: MNHEY and SVGAGI. The chain's CDR3 is CASSYSGLAGDNEQFF. In nucleotides, the CDR3 is TGTGCCAGCAGTTACTCCGGACTAGCGGGAGACAATGAGCAGTTCTTC.

The genes are TRBV10-3 and TRBJ1-4; D ambiguous. Germline CDR1 reads ENHRY; CDR2 reads SYGVKD. V lost 2 bases and J 8 bases, leaving 12 bases between the germline ends. This CDR3 region has 14 residues. The CDR3 nucleotides read TGTGCCATCAGTGAGGACGGGCTTACGGAAAAACTGTTTTTT. Protein: CAISEDGLTEKLFF.

A single count supports this clone. As DNA, the CDR3 is TGTGCCAGCAGCGTAGCAAGGCTAGCGGGAGTCTCCTACAATGAGCAGTTCTTC. This codes for CASSVARLAGVSYNEQFF. The rearrangement links TRBV9 to TRBJ2-1; 10 bases match TRBD2. Trimming took 0 bases from V and 0 from J; bases not matched to a gene: 6. The CDR3 runs 18 residues. CDR1 SGDLS and CDR2 YYNGEE come from the germline V gene.

With regard to this clone: Additional DNA sequences in this sample encode the identical CDR3. The V and J genes are TRBV4-1 and TRBJ2-7, with D maybe TRBD1 (6 bases). The V and J ends lost 2 bases and 0 bases respectively, with 8 bases between them. Germline CDR1 reads MGHRA; CDR2 reads YSYEKL. This CDR3 comprises 14 residues. This CDR3 reads CASSQRQDSYEQYF. Written as DNA, the CDR3 is TGCGCCAGCAGCCAACGACAGGACTCCTACGAGCAGTACTTC.

The genes are TRBV7-6 and TRBJ2-7, with TRBD1 identical over 8 bases. J lost 7 bases, V lost 5 bases, and 7 bases had no gene match. The CDR3 contains 13 residues. The germline CDR1 and CDR2 sequences are SGHVS and FNYEAQ. The CDR3 bases are TGTGCCAGCAGCCGAGGGACAGGCCGGGAGCAGTACTTC. Protein sequence: CASSRGTGREQYF.

The chain uses TRBV28 and TRBJ2-3; D is ambiguous. CDR1 and CDR2 (germline): MDHEN, SYDVKM. The V end lost 3 bases, the J end lost 3 bases, and 7 bases lay between the germline ends. The CDR3 sequence is 13 residues long. CDR3 bases: TGTGCCAGCAGTTTTACCTTAACAGATACGCAGTATTTT. Encoded protein: CASSFTLTDTQYF.